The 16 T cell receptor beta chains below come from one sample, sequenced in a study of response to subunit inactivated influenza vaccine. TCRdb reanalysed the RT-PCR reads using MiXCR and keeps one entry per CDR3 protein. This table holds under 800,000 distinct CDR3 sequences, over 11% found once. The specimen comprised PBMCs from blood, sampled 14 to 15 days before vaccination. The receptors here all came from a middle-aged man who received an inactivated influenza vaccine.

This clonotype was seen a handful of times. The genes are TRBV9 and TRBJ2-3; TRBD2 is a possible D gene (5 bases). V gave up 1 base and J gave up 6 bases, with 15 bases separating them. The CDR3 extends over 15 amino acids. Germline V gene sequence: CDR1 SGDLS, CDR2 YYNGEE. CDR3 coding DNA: TGTGCCAGCAGCGTACGTGGGAGTGATTTTGATACGCAGTATTTT. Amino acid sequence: CASSVRGSDFDTQYF.

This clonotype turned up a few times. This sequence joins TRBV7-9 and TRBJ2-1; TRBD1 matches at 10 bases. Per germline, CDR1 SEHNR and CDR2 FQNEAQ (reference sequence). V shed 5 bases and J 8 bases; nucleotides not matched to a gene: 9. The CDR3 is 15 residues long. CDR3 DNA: TGTGCCAGCAGCACCTTCGACAGGGGGCGCGATGAGCAGTTCTTC. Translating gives CASSTFDRGRDEQFF.

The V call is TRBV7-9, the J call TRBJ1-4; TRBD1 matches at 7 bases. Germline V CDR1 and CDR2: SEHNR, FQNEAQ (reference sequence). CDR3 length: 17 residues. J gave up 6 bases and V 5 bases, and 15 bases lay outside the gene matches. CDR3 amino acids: CASSMKRQGRRDEKLFF. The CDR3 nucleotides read TGTGCCAGCAGCATGAAGCGACAGGGAAGGCGCGATGAAAAACTGTTTTTT.

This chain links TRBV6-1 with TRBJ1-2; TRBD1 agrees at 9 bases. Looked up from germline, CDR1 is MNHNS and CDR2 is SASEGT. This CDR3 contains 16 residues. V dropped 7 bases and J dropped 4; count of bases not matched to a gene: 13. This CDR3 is CASIASAGQGFYGYTF. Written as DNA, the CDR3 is TGTGCCAGCATCGCCTCGGCCGGACAGGGGTTCTATGGCTACACCTTC.

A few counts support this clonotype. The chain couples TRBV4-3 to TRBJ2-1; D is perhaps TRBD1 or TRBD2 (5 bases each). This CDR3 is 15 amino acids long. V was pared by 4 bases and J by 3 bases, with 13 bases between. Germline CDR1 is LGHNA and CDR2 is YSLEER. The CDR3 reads CASSLLGRSYNEQFF. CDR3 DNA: TGCGCCAGCAGCCTCCTGGGACGGAGCTACAATGAGCAGTTCTTC.

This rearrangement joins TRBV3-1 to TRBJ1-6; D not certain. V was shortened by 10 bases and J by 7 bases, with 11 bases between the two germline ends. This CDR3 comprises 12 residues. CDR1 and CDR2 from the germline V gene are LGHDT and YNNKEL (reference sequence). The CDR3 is CATRYGNSPLHF. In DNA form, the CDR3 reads TGTGCCACCAGATATGGGAATTCACCCCTCCACTTT.

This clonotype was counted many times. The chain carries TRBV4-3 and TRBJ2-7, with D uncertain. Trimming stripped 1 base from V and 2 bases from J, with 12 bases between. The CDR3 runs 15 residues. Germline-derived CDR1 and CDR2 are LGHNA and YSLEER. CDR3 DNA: TGCGCCAGCAGCCAAGGCCTGGGTCAAACCTACGAGCAGTACTTC. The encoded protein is CASSQGLGQTYEQYF.

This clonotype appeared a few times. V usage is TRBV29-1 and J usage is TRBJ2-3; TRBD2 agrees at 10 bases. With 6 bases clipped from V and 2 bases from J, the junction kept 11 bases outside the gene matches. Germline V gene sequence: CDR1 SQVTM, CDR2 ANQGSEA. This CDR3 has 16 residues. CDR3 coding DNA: TGCAGCGTCCGCGTGTGGCTAGCGGGGGACACAGATACGCAGTATTTT. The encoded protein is CSVRVWLAGDTDTQYF.

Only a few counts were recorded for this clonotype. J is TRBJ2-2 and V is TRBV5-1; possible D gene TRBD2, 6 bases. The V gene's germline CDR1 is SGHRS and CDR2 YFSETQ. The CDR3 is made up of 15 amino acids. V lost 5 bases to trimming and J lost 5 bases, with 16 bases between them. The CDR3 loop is CASSSTGAYTGELFF. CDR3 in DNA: TGCGCCAGCAGTTCCACGGGAGCTTATACCGGGGAGCTGTTTTTT.

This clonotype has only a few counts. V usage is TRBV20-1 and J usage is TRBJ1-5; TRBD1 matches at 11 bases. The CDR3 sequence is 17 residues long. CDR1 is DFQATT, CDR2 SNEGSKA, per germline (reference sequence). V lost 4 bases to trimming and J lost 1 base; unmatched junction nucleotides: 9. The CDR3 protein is CSAIPDRGRYSNQPQHF. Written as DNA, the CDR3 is TGCAGTGCTATCCCGGACAGGGGGCGTTACAGCAATCAGCCCCAGCATTTT.

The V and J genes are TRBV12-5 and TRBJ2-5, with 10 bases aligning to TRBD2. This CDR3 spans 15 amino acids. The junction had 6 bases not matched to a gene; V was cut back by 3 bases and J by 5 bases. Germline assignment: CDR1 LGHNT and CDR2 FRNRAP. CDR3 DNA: TGTGCTAGTGGTTTTCTAGCGGGGGATCAGGAGACCCAGTACTTC. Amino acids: CASGFLAGDQETQYF.

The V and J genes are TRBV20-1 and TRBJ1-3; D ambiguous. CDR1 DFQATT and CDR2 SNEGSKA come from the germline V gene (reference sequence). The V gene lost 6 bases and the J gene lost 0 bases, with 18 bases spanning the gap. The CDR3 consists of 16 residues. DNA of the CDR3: TGCAGTGCCCAACGGCCGGGCTACCTCTCTGGAAACACCATATATTTT. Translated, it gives CSAQRPGYLSGNTIYF.

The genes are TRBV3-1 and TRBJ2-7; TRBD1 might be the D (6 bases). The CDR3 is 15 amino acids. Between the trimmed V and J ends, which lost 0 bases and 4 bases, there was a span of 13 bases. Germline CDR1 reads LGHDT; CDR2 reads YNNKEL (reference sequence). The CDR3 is CASSQERQEPYEQYF. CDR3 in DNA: TGTGCCAGCAGCCAAGAAAGACAGGAGCCTTACGAGCAGTACTTC.

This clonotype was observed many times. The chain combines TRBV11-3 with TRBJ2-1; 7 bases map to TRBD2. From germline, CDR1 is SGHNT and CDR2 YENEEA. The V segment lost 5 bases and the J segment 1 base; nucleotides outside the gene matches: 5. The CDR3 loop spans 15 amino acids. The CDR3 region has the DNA TGTGCCAGCAGCAGGGGAGGGCGGTCCTACAATGAGCAGTTCTTC. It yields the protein CASSRGGRSYNEQFF.

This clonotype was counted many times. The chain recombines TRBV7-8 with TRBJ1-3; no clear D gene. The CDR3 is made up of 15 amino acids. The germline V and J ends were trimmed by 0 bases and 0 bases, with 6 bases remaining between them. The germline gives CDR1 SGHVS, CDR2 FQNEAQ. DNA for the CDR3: TGTGCCAGCAGCTTAGCAGTGGACTCTGGAAACACCATATATTTT. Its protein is CASSLAVDSGNTIYF.

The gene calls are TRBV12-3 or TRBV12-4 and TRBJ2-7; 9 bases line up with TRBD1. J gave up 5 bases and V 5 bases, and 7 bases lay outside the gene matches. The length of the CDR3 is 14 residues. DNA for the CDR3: TGTGCCAGCAGTACTAACAGGGGGCTCCACGAGCAGTACTTC. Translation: CASSTNRGLHEQYF.